This T cell receptor beta chain was found in a study of T cells after somatic rescue of genetic block. Germline V CDR1 and CDR2: SGHNT, YYREEE (reference sequence). CDR3 size: 16 residues. Unmatched junction bases numbered 6, after V lost 4 bases and J lost 3 bases. Generated by immunoSEQ multiplex PCR, the TCRdb table keeps only in-frame clones and is missing some. The table has 14,000 to 15,000 clones, 60% to 80% seen once; the top ten hold approximately 15%. J is TRBJ2-7 and V is TRBV5-4; TRBD2 aligns across 14 bases. This sequence originates from a boy younger than 18. Sequencing input: peripheral blood mononuclear cells (PBMCs). This chain's CDR3 is CASSAGLAGDHYEQYF. The CDR3 nucleotides read TGTGCCAGCAGCGCGGGACTAGCGGGGGATCACTACGAGCAGTACTTC.